The 21 T cell receptor beta chains in this list originate from one sample, sequenced in a study of post-analysis software for immune sequencing data (dated by TCRdb to between 2014 and 2017). Antigens for these TCRs are unknown. Library preparation was by PCR. TCRdb names Illumina HiSeq 2500 as the instrument used. To reduce PCR and sequencing biases, unique molecular identifiers were incorporated into the TCR beta cDNA libraries. Through fastp at Q25 and MiXCR, TCRdb rebuilt clones from the public reads, retaining in-frame beta chains. Every distinct CDR3 protein forms one entry, paired with its most common genes and DNA. For this sample there are over 300,000 distinct CDR3 sequences; around a third appear just once. The top ten clonotypes cover roughly an eighth of the sample. The full study reports these points: Significantly higher frequencies in patients than in controls were found for several TRBV segments, including TRBV5-6, TRBV5-1 and TRBV20-1.

Source material: blood. These receptors were obtained from a girl between 5 and 17 years old with multiple sclerosis.

In this sample, this clonotype turned up many times. In nucleotides, the CDR3 is TGTGCCATCAGTGAGTGGCAGGGGATATACGAGCAGTACTTC. It translates to CAISEWQGIYEQYF. The chain carries TRBV10-3 and TRBJ2-7; the D gene is possibly TRBD1 (6 bases). V lost 1 base and J 4 bases, leaving 11 bases between the germline ends. Germline CDR1 ENHRY, CDR2 SYGVKD. The CDR3 extends over 14 amino acids.

The rearrangement uses TRBV4-3 and TRBJ1-5; D ambiguous. Trimming pared 0 bases from V and 5 bases from J, leaving 11 bases between. The V gene's germline CDR1 is LGHNA and CDR2 YSLEER. This CDR3 contains 15 residues. CDR3 sequence: CASSQDRGGDQPQHF. The CDR3 DNA follows: TGCGCCAGCAGCCAAGATCGGGGAGGAGATCAGCCCCAGCATTTT.

This clonotype has a count of ten or more. The chain employs TRBV29-1 and TRBJ2-5; D ambiguous. Trimming pared 4 bases from V and 1 base from J, leaving 7 bases between. This CDR3 is 12 amino acids long. CDR1 and CDR2 (germline): SQVTM, ANQGSEA. The CDR3 DNA reads as TGCAGCGTTGGTCGCAGCCAAGAGACCCAGTACTTC. It is translated as CSVGRSQETQYF.

In its sample, this clonotype was seen a few times. The chain is built from TRBV29-1 and TRBJ1-2; weak D call: TRBD1 (6 bases). This CDR3 comprises 13 residues. The ends were cut back, 4 bases at V and 5 bases at J, with 14 bases in the middle. Germline CDR1 SQVTM, CDR2 ANQGSEA. The CDR3 DNA follows: TGCAGCGTTGTAGACGGACAGCTTTATGGCTACACCTTC. The encoded protein is CSVVDGQLYGYTF.

In its sample, this clonotype was seen a few times. The J gene is TRBJ2-5, the V gene TRBV5-1; 10 bases agree with TRBD2. Trimming cost V 3 bases and J 3 bases; bases outside gene matches: 5. The length of the CDR3 is 15 residues. Germline lookup yields CDR1 SGHRS and CDR2 YFSETQ. The CDR3: CASSYRTSGEETQYF. CDR3 in DNA: TGCGCCAGCAGCTACCGAACTAGCGGGGAAGAGACCCAGTACTTC.

The CDR3: CAVAGTRSEQYF. For the CDR3, the DNA is TGTGCCGTGGCAGGGACTCGCAGCGAGCAGTACTTC. The chain recombines TRBV10-3 with TRBJ2-7, with a tentative D call TRBD2 (6 bases). CDR1 and CDR2 from the germline V gene are ENHRY and SYGVKD. The CDR3 extends over 12 amino acids. The V and J ends lost 11 bases and 6 bases respectively, with 17 bases between them.

Only a few counts were recorded for this clonotype. J is TRBJ1-2 and V is TRBV14, with 7 nucleotides matching TRBD1. This CDR3 has 14 residues. Germline values: CDR1 SGHDN, CDR2 FVKESK. Unmatched junction bases numbered 5, after V lost 3 bases and J lost 4 bases. The CDR3 DNA reads TGTGCCAGCAGCCACTCGACAGGGCTCTATGGCTACACCTTC. It translates to CASSHSTGLYGYTF. Drawing the rest from reference TRBV14 and TRBJ1-2, the complete variable domain is EAGVTQFPSHSVIEKGQTVTLRCDPISGHDNLYWYRRVMGKEIKFLLHFVKESKQDESGMPNNRFLAERTGGTYSTLKVQPAELEDSGVYFCASSHSTGLYGYTFGSGTRLTVV.

This rearrangement joins TRBV28 to TRBJ2-3; TRBD2 matches 13 bases. CDR1 and CDR2 from the germline V gene are MDHEN and SYDVKM. The CDR3 is 20 amino acids. Unmatched junction bases numbered 14, after V lost 4 bases and J lost 1 base. Here the CDR3 DNA reads TGTGCCAGCAGTTCCGCCGGGACTAGCGGGGCCCTCTCGGGCACAGATACGCAGTATTTT. Its translation: CASSSAGTSGALSGTDTQYF. Full variable domain (remainder filled in from reference TRBV28 and TRBJ2-3): DVKVTQSSRYLVKRTGEKVFLECVQDMDHENMFWYRQDPGLGLRLIYFSYDVKMKEKGDIPEGYSVSREKKERFSLILESASTNQTSMYLCASSSAGTSGALSGTDTQYFGPGTRLTVL.

This clonotype was detected a few times. The V and J genes are TRBV7-2 and TRBJ2-2, with D perhaps matching TRBD1 (5 bases). From germline, CDR1 is SGHTA and CDR2 FQGNSA. The ends were cut back, 5 bases at V and 6 bases at J, with 16 bases in the middle. CDR3 size: 15 residues. The CDR3 sequence is CASSPLGRTSGELFF. For the CDR3, the DNA is TGTGCCAGCAGCCCCCTCGGTAGGACATCCGGGGAGCTGTTTTTT. The full variable domain, with the rest looked up from reference TRBV7-2 and TRBJ2-2, is GAGVSQSPSNKVTEKGKDVELRCDPISGHTALYWYRQSLGQGLEFLIYFQGNSAPDKSGLPSDRFSAERTGGSVSTLTIQRTQQEDSAVYLCASSPLGRTSGELFFGEGSRLTVL.

This clonotype was detected a few times. The chain couples TRBV28 to TRBJ2-5, with 8 positions matching TRBD1. This CDR3 contains 18 residues. Per the germline V gene, CDR1 is MDHEN and CDR2 is SYDVKM. V lost 4 bases to trimming and J lost 4 bases; unmatched junction nucleotides: 17. The CDR3 bases are TGTGCCAGCAGTTCCCCTTGGCGGACAGGGCTAAGGGGAGAGACCCAGTACTTC. Protein: CASSSPWRTGLRGETQYF.

This clonotype has at least ten counts. This chain joins TRBV29-1 and TRBJ2-3, with no clear D. The CDR3 sequence is 13 residues long. V shed 2 bases and J shed 2 bases, with 8 bases lying between them. Germline V gene data show CDR1 as SQVTM and CDR2 as ANQGSEA. The CDR3 region has the DNA TGCAGCGTTGAACGGCTCAACACAGATACGCAGTATTTT. This encodes CSVERLNTDTQYF.

This rearrangement joins TRBV4-2 to TRBJ2-1; D is perhaps TRBD2 (6 bases). This CDR3 is 14 amino acids long. CDR1 is LGHNA and CDR2 is YNFKEQ in the germline V gene. Trimming removed 1 base from V and 5 bases from J, with 9 bases in between. The CDR3 nucleotides are TGTGCCAGCAGCCAAGGGGACTGGAACAATGAGCAGTTCTTC. It codes for CASSQGDWNNEQFF.

The chain combines TRBV7-9 with TRBJ1-4; D gene ambiguous. This CDR3 spans 15 amino acids. The V gene's germline CDR1 is SEHNR and CDR2 FQNEAQ (reference sequence). Between the trimmed V and J ends, which lost 5 bases and 5 bases, there was a span of 15 bases. CDR3 amino acids: CASSLGSLWNEKLFF. CDR3 nucleotides: TGTGCCAGCAGCCTAGGAAGCCTCTGGAATGAAAAACTGTTTTTT.

V is TRBV20-1 and J is TRBJ1-5; D not certain. The CDR3 sequence is 13 residues long. Between the trimmed V and J ends, which lost 3 bases and 3 bases, there was a span of 9 bases. Per germline, CDR1 DFQATT and CDR2 SNEGSKA (reference sequence). The CDR3 loop is CSASNRVNQPQHF. As DNA, the CDR3 is TGCAGTGCTAGTAATCGCGTCAATCAGCCCCAGCATTTT.

This clonotype has only a few counts. The rearrangement uses TRBV2 and TRBJ2-5; D may be TRBD1 (6 bases). The CDR3 covers 12 residues. V was cut by 8 bases and J by 2 bases, with 9 bases left in between. Germline-derived CDR1 and CDR2 are SNHLY and FYNNEI. The CDR3 DNA sequence: TGTGCCAGCGGGGGCAGACAAGAGACCCAGTACTTC. This codes for CASGGRQETQYF.

On this clonotype itself: A single base separates this from a much larger clone, so it may be a read error. The chain is built from TRBV4-3 and TRBJ1-2; D is unresolved. Germline CDR1 and CDR2: LGHNA and YSLEER. The CDR3 extends over 15 amino acids. The DNA for the CDR3 is TGCGCCAACAGCCCATACAGTGGAACTAACTATGGCTACACCTTC. Translated: CANSPYSGTNYGYTF.

J is TRBJ2-4 and V is TRBV20-1; 12 bases line up with TRBD2. The J call is uncertain, as TRBJ2-7 better fits the DNA end. CDR3 length equals 14 residues. CDR1 is DFQATT, CDR2 SNEGSKA, per germline (reference sequence). The CDR3 DNA sequence: TGCAGTGCTAGAGGACTAGCGGGGGCCCACGAGCAGTACTTC. Translated, it gives CSARGLAGAHEQYF.

The genes are TRBV7-3 and TRBJ2-6; D might be TRBD1 (6 bases). The germline V gene encodes CDR1 SGHTA and CDR2 FQGTGA. Trimming cost V 3 bases and J 0 bases, with 12 bases left between them. CDR3 length: 17 amino acids. The CDR3 is CASSFQGPPSGANVLTF. The CDR3, as DNA: TGTGCCAGCAGCTTCCAGGGGCCCCCCTCTGGGGCCAACGTCCTGACTTTC.

This chain links TRBV7-9 with TRBJ1-2, with D tentatively TRBD1 (5 bases). The CDR3 consists of 15 residues. Germline CDR1 reads SEHNR; CDR2 reads FQNEAQ (reference sequence). The ends were cut back, 0 bases at V and 11 bases at J, with 19 bases in the middle. The CDR3 spells CASSLADPTQGGYTF. The DNA for the CDR3 is TGTGCCAGCAGCTTAGCGGATCCGACCCAGGGTGGTTACACCTTC.

This clonotype has more than one count but fewer than ten. The chain has TRBV6-1 and TRBJ2-2; D is possibly TRBD1 (5 bases). Germline loops: CDR1 MNHNS, CDR2 SASEGT. Trimming took off 7 bases at V and 2 bases at J, with 11 bases between the two ends. The length of the CDR3 is 14 residues. In DNA form, the CDR3 reads TGTGCCAGCATATCAGGGCCTAACACCGGGGAGCTGTTTTTT. Translating it yields CASISGPNTGELFF.

The rearrangement links TRBV5-5 to TRBJ2-7; 7 bases align to TRBD1. The germline V gene encodes CDR1 SGHKS and CDR2 YYEKEE (reference sequence). The CDR3 has 15 residues. The J segment lost 3 bases and the V segment lost 4 bases, leaving 10 bases of the junction unmatched. CDR3 coding DNA: TGTGCCAGCAGCCTTGCCGGGACAGTGAACTACGAGCAGTACTTC. This translates into CASSLAGTVNYEQYF. The complete variable domain, with remaining parts taken from reference TRBV5-5 and TRBJ2-7, reads DAGVTQSPTHLIKTRGQQVTLRCSPISGHKSVSWYQQVLGQGPQFIFQYYEKEERGRGNFPDRFSARQFPNYSSELNVNALLLGDSALYLCASSLAGTVNYEQYFGPGTRLTVT.